This TCR beta chain was sequenced in a study of OX40 agonist ivuxolimab in advanced cancers. Sequenced by immunoSEQ multiplex PCR; TCRdb stores in-frame clones only, minus some. The profile shows about 17,000 clones, approximately 86% of them singletons. V was shortened by 3 bases and J by 3 bases, with 12 bases between the two germline ends. This CDR3 has 14 amino acids. From germline, CDR1 is KGHSH and CDR2 LQKENI. Patients with a history of autoimmune disease or on systemic immunosuppression were excluded. Worth noting for this clone: The antigen is not known.

Study findings and constraints: Normalized expansion of T-cell clones was also low for some nonresponders.

This chain joins TRBV18 and TRBJ2-7; weak D call: TRBD2 (5 bases). The material sequenced was CD4+ or CD8+ T cells sorted from blood, taken in a trial of the OX40 agonist ivuxolimab. This clonotype was sampled from an adult with an advanced solid tumor such as melanoma, head and neck, liver or kidney cancer. This CDR3 is CASSPYGAGYEQYF. DNA for the CDR3: TGTGCCAGCTCACCCTACGGTGCGGGCTACGAGCAGTACTTC.